One and the same sample provided the 16 T cell receptor beta chains below, sequenced in a study of spatial heterogeneity in lung cancer. TCRdb processed the 5' RACE reads anew with MiXCR; each CDR3 protein has one entry. The data show around 87,000 distinct CDR3 sequences, approximately 12% seen once. Time point here: sample taken at primary tumor resection. Material: PBMCs, obtained at surgery. All receptors come from a male donor with early-stage non-small cell lung cancer.

The chain carries TRBV18 and TRBJ2-3; D might be TRBD2 (5 bases). The CDR3 consists of 17 residues. Trimming left V 6 bases short and J 3 bases short, with 22 bases between. Germline CDR1 is KGHSH and CDR2 is LQKENI. This CDR3 reads CASSPLQTTRLTDTQYF. The CDR3 nucleotides are TGTGCCAGCTCTCCCCTTCAGACTACACGACTTACAGATACGCAGTATTTT. The full variable domain, completed using reference TRBV18 and TRBJ2-3, is NAGVMQNPRHLVRRRGQEARLRCSPMKGHSHVYWYRQLPEEGLKFMVYLQKENIIDESGMPKERFSAEFPKEGPSILRIQQVVRGDSAAYFCASSPLQTTRLTDTQYFGPGTRLTVL.

This clonotype came up many times. This chain uses TRBV9 with TRBJ1-1, with D unclear. Germline V gene data show CDR1 as SGDLS and CDR2 as YYNGEE. V was shortened by 1 base and J by 2 bases, with 9 bases between the two germline ends. This CDR3 has 14 residues. As DNA, the CDR3 is TGTGCCAGCAGCGTAAACATACTCAACACTGAAGCTTTCTTT. It encodes CASSVNILNTEAFF.

This clonotype has ten or more counts. J is TRBJ2-5 and V is TRBV29-1; 12 nucleotides line up with TRBD2. There are 15 residues in the CDR3. The ends lost 0 bases at V and 6 bases at J; junction bases unmatched: 5. Germline loops: CDR1 SQVTM, CDR2 ANQGSEA. Here the CDR3 reads CSVEDPLAGGQTQYF. CDR3 coding DNA: TGCAGCGTTGAAGACCCTCTAGCGGGGGGGCAGACCCAGTACTTC.

The DNA for the CDR3 is TGCAGTGCTAGAAACCCTCTAGCGGGGGAATATAATGAGCAGTTCTTC. Amino acid sequence: CSARNPLAGEYNEQFF. The rearrangement joins TRBV20-1 to TRBJ2-1; 10 nucleotides line up with TRBD2. Germline assignment: CDR1 DFQATT and CDR2 SNEGSKA (reference sequence). The V segment lost 2 bases and the J segment 7 bases; nucleotides outside the gene matches: 11. The CDR3 has 16 amino acids.

Only a few counts were recorded for this clonotype. V is TRBV12-3 or TRBV12-4 and J is TRBJ2-3; the match to TRBD2 covers 10 bases. The CDR3 is 17 amino acids. V dropped 6 bases and J dropped 6; count of bases not matched to a gene: 15. The CDR3 bases are TGTGCCAGCAGGTCCGGGACTAGCGCCAAGTACTCGGATACGCAGTATTTT. It encodes CASRSGTSAKYSDTQYF.

Details on this clonotype: A junction end diverges from the germline sequence, so it may reflect a read error. The gene calls are TRBV24-1 and TRBJ2-7, with 7 bases identical to TRBD1. The CDR3 has 13 amino acids. CDR1 is KGHDR and CDR2 is SFDVKD in the germline V gene. Here the CDR3 DNA reads TGTGCCACCGGTGATTACAGGGGTGACGAGCAGTACTTC. The encoded protein is CATGDYRGDEQYF.

This clonotype was counted only a few times. The chain uses TRBV12-3 or TRBV12-4 and TRBJ2-3; TRBD2 matches at 9 bases. The CDR3 runs 14 residues. The V and J ends lost 6 bases and 4 bases, in that order; junction bases with no gene match: 5. The CDR3 region is CASRVAGASDTQYF. The CDR3 coding sequence is TGTGCCAGCAGAGTAGCGGGGGCCTCAGATACGCAGTATTTT.

The sample holds many counts of this clonotype. The rearrangement links TRBV4-3 to TRBJ2-2; D possibly uses TRBD1 or TRBD2 (5 bases each). The V gene's germline CDR1 is LGHNA and CDR2 YSLEER. V was cut by 1 base and J by 9 bases, with 15 bases left in between. CDR3 length equals 15 residues. In nucleotides, the CDR3 is TGCGCCAGCAGCCAAGTGAGGGGCCCGGCCCGGGAGCTGTTTTTT. Protein sequence: CASSQVRGPARELFF.

This clonotype was seen a handful of times. The chain employs TRBV20-1 and TRBJ2-2; no firm D call. The CDR3 runs 13 residues. Trimming took 5 bases from V and 6 from J, leaving 13 bases between them. Germline V CDR1 and CDR2: DFQATT, SNEGSKA (reference sequence). The chain's CDR3 is CSARRGSAGELFF. DNA of the CDR3: TGCAGTGCTCGCCGAGGATCGGCCGGGGAGCTGTTTTTT.

The table lists this clonotype with many counts. The chain carries TRBV24-1 and TRBJ2-5; D unclear. The V end was cut by 7 bases, the J end by 1 base, with 9 bases between. Germline CDR1 KGHDR, CDR2 SFDVKD. There are 13 residues in the CDR3. As DNA, the CDR3 is TGTGCCACCAGGATGAGCTCCCAAGAGACCCAGTACTTC. Protein product: CATRMSSQETQYF.

The V call is TRBV6-6, the J call TRBJ1-6; 7 positions agree with TRBD1. The CDR3 totals 18 residues. Germline CDR1 and CDR2: MNHNY and SVGAGI (reference sequence). V lost 5 bases, J lost 3 bases, and 13 bases stayed unmatched. CDR3 DNA: TGTGCCAGCAGTACCCCCGGACAGGTCGTCGTCTATAATTCACCCCTCCACTTT. This gives the protein CASSTPGQVVVYNSPLHF.

This clonotype has more than one count but fewer than ten. The CDR3 region has the DNA TGTGCCAGCAGCTTAAGCGTGAGCTCCTACAATGAGCAGTTCTTC. Its protein is CASSLSVSSYNEQFF. The rearrangement uses TRBV7-3 and TRBJ2-1; no clear D. The CDR3 has 15 amino acids. V dropped 1 base and J dropped 0 bases, with 7 bases sitting between them. Germline V lookup: CDR1 SGHTA, CDR2 FQGTGA.

The sample holds many counts of this clonotype. This chain links TRBV9 with TRBJ2-1; 11 bases line up with TRBD2. Germline CDR1 is SGDLS and CDR2 is YYNGEE. The CDR3 runs to 16 residues. V shed 2 bases, J shed 4 bases, and the junction held 5 bases outside the gene matches. CDR3 loop: CASSVTWTSGYNEQFF. The CDR3 DNA sequence: TGTGCCAGCAGCGTTACCTGGACTAGCGGGTACAATGAGCAGTTCTTC.

This clonotype was seen repeatedly, ten times or more. The chain has TRBV4-3 and TRBJ1-3, with 8 bases matching TRBD1. Losses at the gene ends were 2 bases for V and 2 bases for J; bases not matched to a gene: 2. Germline loops: CDR1 LGHNA, CDR2 YSLEER. The CDR3 runs to 15 residues. The CDR3 DNA reads TGCGCCAGCAGCCAATTGACAGGGGCTGGAAACACCATATATTTT. Its protein product is CASSQLTGAGNTIYF.

This clonotype was counted a few times. This sequence joins TRBV6-5 and TRBJ1-1, with D maybe TRBD1 (6 bases). V was pared by 4 bases and J by 4 bases, with 7 bases between. The germline V gene encodes CDR1 MNHEY and CDR2 SVGAGI. This CDR3 is 12 amino acids long. As DNA, the CDR3 is TGTGCCAGCAGTTTCAGGGGCACTGAAGCTTTCTTT. Its translation is CASSFRGTEAFF.

The chain links TRBV5-6 to TRBJ2-7; D is undetermined. The CDR3 is made up of 16 amino acids. Germline values: CDR1 SGHDT, CDR2 YYEEEE. Trimming removed 1 base at V and 3 bases at J, with 17 bases between. CDR3 residues: CASSLWISLPHYEQYF. As DNA, the CDR3 is TGTGCCAGCAGCTTGTGGATAAGCTTACCCCACTACGAGCAGTACTTC.